What follows describes a single TCR beta chain. This specimen belongs to a study of control samples from healthy donors and cancer patients. Using immunoSEQ multiplex PCR, the repertoire was profiled, and TCRdb retains in-frame clones only, with some absent. The table records about 150,000 clones, over 85% of them present only once. CDR1 and CDR2 from the germline V gene are SGHRS and YFSETQ. This CDR3 region has 14 residues. The V and J ends lost 0 bases and 4 bases respectively, with 10 bases between them. Sequencing used blood. V gene TRBV5-1 combines with J gene TRBJ1-1; D gene uncertain. The TCR originated in a man younger than 30 in good health. CDR3 region: CASSLDLGSTEAFF. DNA of the CDR3: TGCGCCAGCAGCTTGGATTTAGGGTCCACTGAAGCTTTCTTT.